This record concerns one TCR beta chain sequence. The V segment lost 1 base and the J segment 6 bases; nucleotides outside the gene matches: 5. Germline loops: CDR1 SEHNR, CDR2 FQNEAQ (reference sequence). CDR3 length: 15 amino acids. Some clones are missing from TCRdb's copy, which holds only in-frame ones; the method was immunoSEQ multiplex PCR. This sample yields some 31,000 clones, of which roughly 93% are seen a single time; around 4.9% belongs to the top ten. The entry originates in a study of T cells in tuberculosis. The sequence was collected from a donor between 10 and 29 years old with latent tuberculosis or without tuberculosis infection. The chain employs TRBV7-9 and TRBJ2-1; 8 bases fit TRBD2. The material sequenced was PBMCs. The CDR3 loop is CASSLVALAGNEQFF. The CDR3 DNA is TGTGCCAGCAGCTTAGTAGCGCTAGCGGGCAATGAGCAGTTCTTC.